This T cell receptor (beta chain) comes out of a study of human T cells and chemical hapten exposure. Whole-study context: Slight volume differences across pooled libraries mainly accounted for varying per-sample TCR yields.

Time point noted: pre-sensitization, week 0. The treatment is: therapeutic diphenylcyclopropenone sensitization with weekly scalp DPC. The table lists this clonotype with many counts. The antigen is undetermined. Trimming took 3 bases from V and 0 from J, leaving 8 bases between them. This CDR3 spans 14 amino acids. The germline CDR1 and CDR2 sequences are DFQATT and SNEGSKA (reference sequence). Per the original data handling: The median was about 100,000 TCRs per sample, ranging about 20,000 to 690,600. In TCRdb, the RACE reads were re-called with MiXCR into one record per CDR3 protein. These V and J calls originate from TCRdb's pipeline instead of the authors' own analysis. This table has 300,000 to 450,000 distinct CDR3 sequences, approximately 5.1% appearing once. Findings of the study overall: DPC sensitization left the count of TCRs above 1 in 1000 unchanged.

V is TRBV20-1 and J is TRBJ1-4; TRBD1 might be the D (6 bases). Sequencing was performed on whole blood, taken in connection with sensitization to the hapten diphenylcyclopropenone (DPC). This TCR was recovered from a woman between 50 and 59 years old with alopecia areata. Some clones in this sample may be carry-over from other donors' samples. CDR3 sequence reads: CSARTGPTNEKLFF. The CDR3 DNA is TGCAGTGCTAGGACAGGCCCAACTAATGAAAAACTGTTTTTT.